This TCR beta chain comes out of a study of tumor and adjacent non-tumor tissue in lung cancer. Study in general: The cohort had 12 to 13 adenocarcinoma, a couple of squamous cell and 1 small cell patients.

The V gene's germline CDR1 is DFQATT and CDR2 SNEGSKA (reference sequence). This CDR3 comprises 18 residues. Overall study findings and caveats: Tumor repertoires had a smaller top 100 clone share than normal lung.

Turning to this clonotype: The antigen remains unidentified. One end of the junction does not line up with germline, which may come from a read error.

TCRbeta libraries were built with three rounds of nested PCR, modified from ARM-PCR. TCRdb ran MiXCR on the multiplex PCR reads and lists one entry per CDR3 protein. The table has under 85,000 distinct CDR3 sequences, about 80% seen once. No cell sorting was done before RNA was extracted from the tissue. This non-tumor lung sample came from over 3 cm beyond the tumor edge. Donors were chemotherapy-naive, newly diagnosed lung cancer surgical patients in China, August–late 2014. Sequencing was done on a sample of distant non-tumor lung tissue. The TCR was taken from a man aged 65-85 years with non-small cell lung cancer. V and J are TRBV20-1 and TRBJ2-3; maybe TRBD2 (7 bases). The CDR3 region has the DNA TGCAGTACTAGTGATCGGGGGGCCTCCAGATTTTCCACAGATATGCAGTATTTT. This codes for CSTSDRGASRFSTDMQYF.